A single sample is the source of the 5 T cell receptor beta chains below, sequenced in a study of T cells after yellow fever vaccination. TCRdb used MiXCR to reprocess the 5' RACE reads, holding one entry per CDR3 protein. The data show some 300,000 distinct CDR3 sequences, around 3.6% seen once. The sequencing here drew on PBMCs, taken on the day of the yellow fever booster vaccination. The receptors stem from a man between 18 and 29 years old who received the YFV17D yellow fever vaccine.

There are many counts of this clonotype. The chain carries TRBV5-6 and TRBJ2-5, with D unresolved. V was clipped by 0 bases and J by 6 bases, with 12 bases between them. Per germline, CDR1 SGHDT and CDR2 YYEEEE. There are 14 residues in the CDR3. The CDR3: CASSLDGQLQTQYF. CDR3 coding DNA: TGTGCCAGCAGCTTGGACGGCCAGCTACAGACCCAGTACTTC.

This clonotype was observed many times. The CDR3 DNA reads TGTGCCAGCAGTTGGGATTCGGACTCCTACAATGAGCAGTTCTTC. Encoded protein: CASSWDSDSYNEQFF. The V and J genes are TRBV12-3 or TRBV12-4 and TRBJ2-1; D is undetermined. The CDR3 extends over 15 amino acids. V lost 4 bases, J lost 0 bases, and 10 bases lay in between.

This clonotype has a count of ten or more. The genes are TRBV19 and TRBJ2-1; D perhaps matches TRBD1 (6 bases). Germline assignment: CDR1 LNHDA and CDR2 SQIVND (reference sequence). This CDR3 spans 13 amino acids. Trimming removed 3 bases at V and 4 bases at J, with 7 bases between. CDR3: CASSIGQYNEQFF. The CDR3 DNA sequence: TGTGCCAGTAGTATTGGACAGTACAATGAGCAGTTCTTC.

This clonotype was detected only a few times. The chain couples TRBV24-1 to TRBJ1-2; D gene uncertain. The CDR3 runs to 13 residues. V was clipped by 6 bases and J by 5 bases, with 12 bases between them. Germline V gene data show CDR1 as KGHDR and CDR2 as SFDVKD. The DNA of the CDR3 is TGTGCCACCAGTTCGACGGTATTTTATGGCTACACCTTC. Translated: CATSSTVFYGYTF.

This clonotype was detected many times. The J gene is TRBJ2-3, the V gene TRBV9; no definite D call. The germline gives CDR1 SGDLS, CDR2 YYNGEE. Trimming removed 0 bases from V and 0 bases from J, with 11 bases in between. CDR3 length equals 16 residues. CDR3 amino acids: CASSVGAATSTDTQYF. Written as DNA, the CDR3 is TGTGCCAGCAGCGTAGGGGCAGCTACTAGCACAGATACGCAGTATTTT.